This TCR beta chain derives from a study of beta chain features in type 1 diabetes. Findings and limits, study-wide: HLA effects on TCRB rearrangement stayed unresolved here.

Isolated RNA was reverse transcribed in full, so expressed TCRB transcripts were sequenced. Sequenced by immunoSEQ multiplex PCR; TCRdb stores in-frame clones only, minus some. The data hold about half a million clones, with about an eighth observed a single time. Germline CDR1 SQVTM, CDR2 ANQGSEA. The CDR3 has 12 residues. Concerning this clone: Antigen unknown.

The rearrangement links TRBV29-1 to TRBJ2-3; D call uncertain. This sequence was found in a woman aged 18-29 years in good health. Specimen: naive CD4+ T cells from blood. The CDR3 protein is CIGSWSQDTQYF. The CDR3 region has the DNA TGCATCGGCTCCTGGTCACAAGATACGCAGTATTTT.